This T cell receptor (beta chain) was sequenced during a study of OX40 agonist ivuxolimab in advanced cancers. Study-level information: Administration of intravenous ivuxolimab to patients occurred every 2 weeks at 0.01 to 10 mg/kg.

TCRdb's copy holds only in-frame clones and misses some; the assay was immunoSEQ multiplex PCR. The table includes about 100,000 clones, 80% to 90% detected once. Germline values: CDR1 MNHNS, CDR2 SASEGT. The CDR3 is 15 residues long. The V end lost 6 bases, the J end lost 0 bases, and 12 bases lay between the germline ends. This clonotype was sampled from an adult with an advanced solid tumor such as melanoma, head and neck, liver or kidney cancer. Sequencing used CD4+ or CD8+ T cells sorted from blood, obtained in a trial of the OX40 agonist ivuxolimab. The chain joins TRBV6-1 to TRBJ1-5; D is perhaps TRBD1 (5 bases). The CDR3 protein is CASRPGPHSNQPQHF. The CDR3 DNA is TGTGCCAGCAGACCGGGACCTCATAGCAATCAGCCCCAGCATTTT.